The rows below give T cell receptor beta chains drawn from one sample of a study of cytomegalovirus exposure and HLA in healthy donors. Measured with immunoSEQ multiplex PCR; TCRdb has only the in-frame clones, and not every one. The table has about 130,000 clones, 75% to 85% seen once. The material sequenced was PBMCs. The receptors originated from a man aged 25 to 40 in good health and CMV-seronegative. CDR3s leave out the opening cysteine and the closing phenylalanine or tryptophan. The order of the fields is J gene, CDR3 length, V gene, CDR3 protein.

J gene: TRBJ2-5
CDR3 length: 12
V gene: TRBV5-6
CDR3 protein: ASSLVVSQETQY

J gene: TRBJ1-3
CDR3 length: 13
V gene: TRBV7-9
CDR3 protein: ASSLGTVSGNTIY

J gene: TRBJ1-5
CDR3 length: 12
V gene: TRBV6-1
CDR3 protein: ASSEVGARQPQH

J gene: TRBJ2-1
CDR3 length: 10
V gene: TRBV2
CDR3 protein: ASRTGFHEQF

J gene: TRBJ2-7
CDR3 length: 13
V gene: TRBV2
CDR3 protein: ASSEKFLRVYEQY

J gene: TRBJ2-7
CDR3 length: 10
V gene: TRBV5-1
CDR3 protein: ASSPDRYEQY

J gene: TRBJ2-7
CDR3 length: 12
V gene: TRBV10-3
CDR3 protein: AISLTGGAYEQY

J gene: TRBJ1-2
CDR3 length: 13
V gene: TRBV13
CDR3 protein: ASSLGRGRDYGYP

J gene: TRBJ2-1
CDR3 length: 13
V gene: TRBV13
CDR3 protein: ASSSGQGYEDEQF

J gene: TRBJ2-5
CDR3 length: 17
V gene: TRBV4-1
CDR3 protein: ASSQGLAGLGGKGETQY

J gene: TRBJ2-7
CDR3 length: 10
V gene: TRBV29-1
CDR3 protein: SVETSRYEQY

J gene: TRBJ2-1
CDR3 length: 13
V gene: TRBV5-1
CDR3 protein: ASSLDGKLVNEQF

J gene: TRBJ1-2
CDR3 length: 12
V gene: TRBV7-2
CDR3 protein: ASSLEAGLSGYT

J gene: TRBJ2-7
CDR3 length: 11
V gene: TRBV5-1
CDR3 protein: ASSLASGGEQY

J gene: TRBJ2-7
CDR3 length: 14
V gene: TRBV28
CDR3 protein: ASSLLGTSLVHEQY

J gene: TRBJ1-2
CDR3 length: 11
V gene: TRBV5-4
CDR3 protein: ASSQDRGGGYT

J gene: TRBJ1-1
CDR3 length: 13
V gene: TRBV5-6
CDR3 protein: ASRRTGQGDTEAF

J gene: TRBJ1-1
CDR3 length: 12
V gene: TRBV6-1
CDR3 protein: ASSYTGLNTEAF

J gene: TRBJ1-3
CDR3 length: 13
V gene: TRBV29-1
CDR3 protein: SVEVGGVTGNTIY

J gene: TRBJ2-5
CDR3 length: 13
V gene: TRBV5-1
CDR3 protein: ASSYGTANQETQY

J gene: TRBJ2-7
CDR3 length: 12
V gene: TRBV5-1
CDR3 protein: ASSEGTSSYEQY

J gene: TRBJ2-2
CDR3 length: 12
V gene: TRBV29-1
CDR3 protein: SALYWGDTGELF

J gene: TRBJ1-1
CDR3 length: 17
V gene: TRBV21-1
CDR3 protein: ASSKADGGVRGRGTEAF

J gene: TRBJ1-1
CDR3 length: 12
V gene: TRBV10-3
CDR3 protein: AISGHRGDTEAF

J gene: TRBJ2-1
CDR3 length: 11
V gene: TRBV5-4
CDR3 protein: ASSQTSSNEQF

J gene: TRBJ1-1
CDR3 length: 12
V gene: TRBV6-5
CDR3 protein: ASSAQGVNTEAF

J gene: TRBJ2-7
CDR3 length: 12
V gene: TRBV29-1
CDR3 protein: SGRDSHGDYEQY

J gene: TRBJ2-2
CDR3 length: 13
V gene: TRBV25-1
CDR3 protein: ASSVGQGSGGELF

J gene: TRBJ1-2
CDR3 length: 11
V gene: TRBV30
CDR3 protein: AWSGDRESGYT

J gene: TRBJ1-1
CDR3 length: 13
V gene: TRBV7-2
CDR3 protein: ASSLAQSVATEAF

J gene: TRBJ2-1
CDR3 length: 12
V gene: TRBV4-1
CDR3 protein: ASSQVLARNEQF